The 21 T cell receptor beta chains presented below share a single source sample, sequenced in a study of T-cell memory formation after mild COVID-19. MiXCR, run by TCRdb on the 5' RACE reads, gives a single entry per CDR3 protein. The data show about 88,000 distinct CDR3 sequences, around 25% seen once. What was sequenced was PBMCs or a T cell subset sorted from them (not recorded which). Receptor source: a man younger than 35 who had mild COVID-19 (a few samples of this study predate the infection). Cell type and time point are not known.

This CDR3 is CASSYGEDHPNYGYTF. The CDR3 nucleotides are TGTGCCAGCAGTTACGGGGAGGATCACCCTAACTATGGCTACACCTTC. The rearrangement joins TRBV6-6 to TRBJ1-2, with unresolved D. The CDR3 runs to 16 residues. Germline CDR1 is MNHNY and CDR2 is SVGAGI (reference sequence). The germline V and J ends were trimmed by 2 bases and 0 bases, with 13 bases remaining between them.

This clonotype was seen at least ten times. The V gene is TRBV9, the J gene TRBJ2-3; D is unresolved. There are 17 residues in the CDR3. Germline values: CDR1 SGDLS, CDR2 YYNGEE. V lost 1 base to trimming and J lost 6 bases, with 21 bases between them. This chain's CDR3 is CASSVSGGLTSRDTQYF. The DNA of the CDR3 is TGTGCCAGCAGCGTATCCGGCGGATTGACGTCTCGGGATACGCAGTATTTT.

The chain combines TRBV12-5 with TRBJ2-2; 7 nucleotides match TRBD2. Germline assignment: CDR1 LGHNT and CDR2 FRNRAP. With 2 bases clipped from V and 5 bases from J, the junction kept 8 bases outside the gene matches. CDR3 size: 16 residues. DNA of the CDR3: TGTGCTAGTGGTTTGTCCCCATCGGGGGGAACCGGGGAGCTGTTTTTT. Translated, it gives CASGLSPSGGTGELFF.

This clonotype showed up just a few times. The rearrangement joins TRBV27 to TRBJ1-2; no definite D call. CDR3 length: 14 residues. Trimming left V 5 bases short and J 4 bases short, with 14 bases between. Germline CDR1 reads MNHEY; CDR2 reads SMNVEV (reference sequence). The CDR3 here is CASSRTGRGYGYTF. CDR3 DNA sequence: TGTGCCAGCAGTCGGACTGGCCGGGGCTATGGCTACACCTTC.

The V and J genes are TRBV7-3 and TRBJ1-1; D is uncertain. This CDR3 region has 13 residues. Germline V gene data show CDR1 as SGHTA and CDR2 as FQGTGA. V was trimmed by 2 bases and J by 9 bases, leaving 13 bases between them. For the CDR3, the DNA is TGTGCCAGCAGCTTAGGTATCTGGGATAAAGCTTTCTTT. Amino acid sequence: CASSLGIWDKAFF.

The chain recombines TRBV6-2 or TRBV6-3 with TRBJ1-2, with TRBD1 matching over 7 bases. The CDR3 runs 16 residues. Germline CDR1 and CDR2: MNHEY and SVGEGT. V was pared by 0 bases and J by 4 bases, with 8 bases of the junction left unmatched. The CDR3 DNA reads as TGTGCCAGCAGTTACTCCAGAACAGGGGCGAGCTATGGCTACACCTTC. Amino acid sequence: CASSYSRTGASYGYTF.

This clonotype has a handful of counts. The chain employs TRBV13 and TRBJ2-3; D remains unclear. Germline loops: CDR1 PRHDT, CDR2 FYEKMQ (reference sequence). Trimming took 5 bases from V and 6 from J, leaving 9 bases between them. CDR3 size: 12 residues. DNA of the CDR3: TGTGCCAGCAGCCCTTTGAGTGATACGCAGTATTTT. Its protein is CASSPLSDTQYF. Based on the CDR3 plus reference TRBV13 and TRBJ2-3, the full variable domain is AAGVIQSPRHLIKEKRETATLKCYPIPRHDTVYWYQQGPGQDPQFLISFYEKMQSDKGSIPDRFSAQQFSDYHSELNMSSLELGDSALYFCASSPLSDTQYFGPGTRLTVL.

CDR3 nucleotides: TGTGCCAGCAGCCCACCCGGGTGGGAGACCCAGTACTTC. It specifies CASSPPGWETQYF. J is TRBJ2-5 and V is TRBV7-9; D not resolved. There are 13 residues in the CDR3. Germline CDR1 SEHNR, CDR2 FQNEAQ (reference sequence). V lost 5 bases and J lost 5, with 12 bases in between.

This clonotype was seen a few times. This sequence joins TRBV6-2 or TRBV6-3 and TRBJ1-2, with 8 bases identical to TRBD1. The CDR3 consists of 14 residues. The germline V gene has CDR1 MNHEY and CDR2 SVGEGT. V lost 4 bases and J lost 3; bases outside the gene matches: 4. CDR3: CASSSDRDHYGYTF. In nucleotides, the CDR3 is TGTGCCAGCAGTTCGGACAGGGATCACTATGGCTACACCTTC.

The sample holds a few counts of this clonotype. The J gene is TRBJ1-2, the V gene TRBV5-8, with D perhaps TRBD1 (5 bases). Germline V gene sequence: CDR1 SGHTS, CDR2 YDEGEE. The CDR3 runs to 17 residues. V dropped 0 bases and J dropped 8 bases, with 23 bases sitting between them. The CDR3 coding sequence is TGTGCCAGCAGCTTGGGAAACACGGGACGTAGCTATGACGGCTACACCTTC. It encodes CASSLGNTGRSYDGYTF.

This chain joins TRBV4-3 and TRBJ2-1; 8 nucleotides agree with TRBD1. Germline V gives CDR1 LGHNA, CDR2 YSLEER. The CDR3 consists of 13 residues. V trimming: 4 bases; J trimming: 9 bases; junction bases outside the gene matches: 5. The CDR3, as DNA: TGCGCCAGCAGCCCGGCAGGGGGCTTTGAGCAGTTCTTC. This gives the protein CASSPAGGFEQFF.

The chain's CDR3 is CATSDRGGEADTQYF. CDR3 nucleotide sequence: TGTGCCACCTCGGATAGGGGGGGGGAAGCAGATACGCAGTATTTT. V usage is TRBV6-5 and J usage is TRBJ2-3, with D tentatively TRBD2 (7 bases). The CDR3 totals 15 residues. Trimming took 10 bases from V and 4 from J, leaving 21 bases between them. Looked up from germline, CDR1 is MNHEY and CDR2 is SVGAGI.

The table lists this clonotype with a few counts. The V and J genes are TRBV6-5 and TRBJ2-1; 8 nucleotides match TRBD1. Germline V gene sequence: CDR1 MNHEY, CDR2 SVGAGI. CDR3 size: 15 residues. V was clipped by 7 bases and J by 4 bases; unmatched bases: 9. The CDR3: CASNEQGDGYNEQFF. In DNA form, the CDR3 reads TGTGCCAGCAACGAACAGGGGGACGGATACAATGAGCAGTTCTTC.

The gene calls are TRBV19 and TRBJ1-1; D uncertain. Germline CDR1 reads LNHDA; CDR2 reads SQIVND (reference sequence). The length of the CDR3 is 13 residues. V was pared by 5 bases and J by 1 base, with 8 bases between. CDR3 in DNA: TGTGCCAGTAGTGGCCAGGAGAACACTGAAGCTTTCTTT. This codes for CASSGQENTEAFF.

This clonotype was counted only a few times. The chain uses TRBV5-1 and TRBJ2-7; 8 bases fit TRBD1. The CDR3 totals 16 residues. Germline CDR1 and CDR2: SGHRS and YFSETQ. The V gene end was trimmed by 1 base and the J gene end by 2 bases; junction bases not matched to a gene: 8. In DNA form, the CDR3 reads TGCGCCAGCAGCTTGTCGCCGACAGGGGCCCCCTACGAGCAGTACTTC. It encodes CASSLSPTGAPYEQYF.

This clonotype was counted a few times. V and J are TRBV5-1 and TRBJ2-4; weak D call: TRBD1 (5 bases). This CDR3 comprises 14 residues. The V gene's germline CDR1 is SGHRS and CDR2 YFSETQ. V lost 0 bases and J 8 bases, leaving 12 bases between the germline ends. CDR3 sequence reads: CASSLEDRGDIQYF. The CDR3 coding sequence is TGCGCCAGCAGCTTGGAAGATAGGGGTGACATTCAGTACTTC.

This clonotype has a handful of counts. This chain joins TRBV14 and TRBJ1-1; 7 bases are shared with TRBD1. The CDR3 length is 14 residues. V shed 1 base, J shed 5 bases, and the junction held 4 bases outside the gene matches. From germline, CDR1 is SGHDN and CDR2 FVKESK. The CDR3 bases are TGTGCCAGCAGCCAAGGAGGGGGCTGGACTGAAGCTTTCTTT. Its translation is CASSQGGGWTEAFF. The full variable domain, with the rest looked up from reference TRBV14 and TRBJ1-1, is EAGVTQFPSHSVIEKGQTVTLRCDPISGHDNLYWYRRVMGKEIKFLLHFVKESKQDESGMPNNRFLAERTGGTYSTLKVQPAELEDSGVYFCASSQGGGWTEAFFGQGTRLTVV.

The chain links TRBV7-2 to TRBJ1-4; 9 nucleotides agree with TRBD1. The CDR3 loop spans 15 amino acids. V trimming: 2 bases; J trimming: 6 bases; junction bases outside the gene matches: 4. The germline V gene has CDR1 SGHTA and CDR2 FQGNSA. The CDR3 protein is CASSLFYRGHEKLFF. The CDR3 bases are TGTGCCAGCAGCTTATTTTACAGGGGGCATGAAAAACTGTTTTTT.

The rearrangement links TRBV12-3 or TRBV12-4 to TRBJ2-3; D is undetermined. The V end lost 1 base, the J end lost 0 bases, and 5 bases lay between the germline ends. The CDR3 totals 14 residues. DNA of the CDR3: TGTGCCAGCAGTTTAGAAGGTAGCACAGATACGCAGTATTTT. It translates to CASSLEGSTDTQYF.

This clonotype has just a few counts. This chain joins TRBV20-1 and TRBJ1-1; possibly TRBD1 for D (6 bases). The CDR3 covers 13 residues. The V gene lost 6 bases and the J gene lost 0 bases, with 11 bases spanning the gap. Germline V gene data show CDR1 as DFQATT and CDR2 as SNEGSKA (reference sequence). CDR3 in DNA: TGCAGTGCCCGGGGGCATATGAACACTGAAGCTTTCTTT. Amino acids: CSARGHMNTEAFF.

This clonotype was seen more than once but under ten times. The chain is built from TRBV12-5 and TRBJ1-5; possible D gene TRBD1, 6 bases. CDR3 length equals 14 residues. Trimming removed 7 bases at V and 4 bases at J, with 14 bases between. Germline assignment: CDR1 LGHNT and CDR2 FRNRAP. DNA for the CDR3: TGTGCTAGTGTCCTACAGGGATCAAATCAGCCCCAGCATTTT. It yields the protein CASVLQGSNQPQHF.